A single sample gave rise to the 21 T cell receptor beta chains below, sequenced in a study of blood T cell repertoires in COVID-19. Repertoires were generated with immunoSEQ multiplex PCR, while TCRdb's copy carries only in-frame clones and drops some. The sample has 250,000 or so clones; around 90% are singletons. The sample consisted of peripheral blood. These receptors all stem from an older man with acute or convalescent COVID-19.

This chain uses TRBV28 with TRBJ2-7, with 8 bases that match TRBD1. V trimming: 0 bases; J trimming: 2 bases; junction bases outside the gene matches: 0. The CDR3 covers 14 residues. CDR1 and CDR2 from the germline V gene are MDHEN and SYDVKM. The CDR3 nucleotides read TGTGCCAGCAGTTTATGGGACAGGGCCTACGAGCAGTACTTC. It encodes CASSLWDRAYEQYF.

This chain joins TRBV3-1 (or the pseudogene TRBV3-2) and TRBJ1-3; 7 bases align to TRBD1. The CDR3 has 16 amino acids. CDR1 LGHDT and CDR2 YNNKEL come from the germline V gene (reference sequence). The V and J ends lost 5 bases and 4 bases, in that order; junction bases with no gene match: 11. In nucleotides, the CDR3 is TGTGCCAGCAGCACCGTCCCGACAGGGACGGGAAACACCATATATTTT. It translates to CASSTVPTGTGNTIYF.

The chain is built from TRBV9 and TRBJ1-1; possibly TRBD1 for D (5 bases). V lost 1 base and J 2 bases, leaving 12 bases between the germline ends. This CDR3 is built from 15 residues. Germline CDR1 SGDLS, CDR2 YYNGEE. The CDR3 nucleotides read TGTGCCAGCAGCGTATCAGGGTCGGGTAACACTGAAGCTTTCTTT. Translating gives CASSVSGSGNTEAFF.

The gene calls are TRBV29-1 and TRBJ2-3; TRBD2 is a possible D gene (5 bases). The V end lost 5 bases, the J end lost 3 bases, and 9 bases lay between the germline ends. Germline values: CDR1 SQVTM, CDR2 ANQGSEA. The CDR3 is 12 residues long. The CDR3 spells CSVPTNTDTQYF. The CDR3 DNA sequence: TGCAGCGTTCCGACTAATACAGATACGCAGTATTTT.

V gene TRBV6-2 or TRBV6-3 combines with J gene TRBJ2-7, with D perhaps matching TRBD1 (5 bases). The V end was cut by 6 bases, the J end by 2 bases, with 17 bases between. The CDR3 is made up of 15 amino acids. The germline gives CDR1 MNHEY, CDR2 SVGEGT. CDR3 sequence: CASSPTRQPPYEQYF. CDR3 DNA sequence: TGTGCCAGCAGCCCTACGAGACAGCCACCCTACGAGCAGTACTTC.

This chain joins TRBV7-2 and TRBJ1-3; D is unclear. Germline V gene lookup returns CDR1 SGHTA and CDR2 FQGNSA. The CDR3 contains 14 residues. V was shortened by 2 bases and J by 7 bases, with 12 bases between the two germline ends. Written as DNA, the CDR3 is TGTGCCAGCAGCTTATTTCCTAGCGCTAACACCATATATTTT. Translation gives CASSLFPSANTIYF. Full variable domain (outside the CDR3, taken from reference TRBV7-2 and TRBJ1-3): GAGVSQSPSNKVTEKGKDVELRCDPISGHTALYWYRQSLGQGLEFLIYFQGNSAPDKSGLPSDRFSAERTGGSVSTLTIQRTQQEDSAVYLCASSLFPSANTIYFGEGSWLTVV.

The sample holds one count of this clone. The chain is built from TRBV7-2 and TRBJ2-2; 8 bases are a match to TRBD1. Germline loops: CDR1 SGHTA, CDR2 FQGNSA. The CDR3 is 16 residues long. Losses at the gene ends were 3 bases for V and 1 base for J; bases not matched to a gene: 4. CDR3 residues: CASSFRDRRNTGELFF. The DNA for the CDR3 is TGTGCCAGCAGCTTTCGGGACAGGAGGAACACCGGGGAGCTGTTTTTT. The full variable domain, in which reference TRBV7-2 and TRBJ2-2 provide the parts outside the CDR3, is GAGVSQSPSNKVTEKGKDVELRCDPISGHTALYWYRQSLGQGLEFLIYFQGNSAPDKSGLPSDRFSAERTGGSVSTLTIQRTQQEDSAVYLCASSFRDRRNTGELFFGEGSRLTVL.

This clone appeared a few times. This chain connects TRBV6-4 to TRBJ1-1; no reliable D call. This CDR3 region has 14 residues. The germline V gene has CDR1 MRHNA and CDR2 SNTAGT. V shed 2 bases and J shed 2 bases, with 9 bases lying between them. The CDR3 DNA reads as TGTGCCAGCAGTGACGGCAACAGAAACACTGAAGCTTTCTTT. Translating it yields CASSDGNRNTEAFF.

V and J are TRBV7-8 and TRBJ2-7, with D possibly TRBD2 on 6 matching bases. Germline V gene lookup returns CDR1 SGHVS and CDR2 FQNEAQ. This CDR3 region has 15 residues. Deletions cut 2 bases from V and 1 base from J, with 12 bases between. This CDR3 reads CASSLPGLSSYEQYF. The CDR3 nucleotides read TGTGCCAGCAGCTTACCGGGACTCTCTTCCTACGAGCAGTACTTC.

V and J are TRBV6-5 and TRBJ2-7, with TRBD1 matching 8 bases. The CDR3 contains 14 residues. V shed 10 bases, J shed 2 bases, and the junction held 10 bases outside the gene matches. Germline-derived CDR1 and CDR2 are MNHEY and SVGAGI. The CDR3 nucleotides read TGTGCCACCTCAGGGGGCCCATTCCCCTACGAGCAGTACTTC. Translation: CATSGGPFPYEQYF.

The CDR3 spells CASSPSLGHVYEQYF. The CDR3 DNA reads as TGTGCCAGCTCACCCTCTTTGGGACACGTATACGAGCAGTACTTC. The chain carries TRBV18 and TRBJ2-7; D may be TRBD1 (6 bases). V gave up 3 bases and J gave up 4 bases, with 16 bases separating them. The CDR3 covers 15 residues. CDR1 and CDR2 from the germline V gene are KGHSH and LQKENI.

The V call is TRBV7-2, the J call TRBJ2-3; no firm D call. CDR1 SGHTA and CDR2 FQGNSA come from the germline V gene. The CDR3 contains 15 residues. Trimming took 6 bases from V and 0 from J, leaving 13 bases between them. CDR3 residues: CASSRETTSTDTQYF. The CDR3 coding sequence is TGTGCCAGCAGTAGAGAGACAACTAGCACAGATACGCAGTATTTT.

Written as DNA, the CDR3 is TGTGCCAGCAGTTTATGGGGCGGGGGTTTGGCCAAAAACATTCAGTACTTC. Translation: CASSLWGGGLAKNIQYF. The gene calls are TRBV27 and TRBJ2-4, with 7 bases fitting TRBD2. The ends lost 1 base at V and 1 base at J; junction bases unmatched: 7. This CDR3 region has 17 residues. CDR1 is MNHEY and CDR2 is SMNVEV in the germline V gene (reference sequence).

This chain links TRBV7-3 with TRBJ2-3, with TRBD2 as a possible D gene (6 bases). Per the germline V gene, CDR1 is SGHTA and CDR2 is FQGTGA. Trimming cost V 2 bases and J 1 base, with 13 bases left between them. The CDR3 is 16 amino acids. CDR3 sequence: CASSLAGLSGTDTQYF. The CDR3 DNA is TGTGCCAGCAGCTTAGCGGGGCTCTCCGGCACAGATACGCAGTATTTT.

This clone came up once. The rearrangement uses TRBV11-2 and TRBJ1-2; 9 nucleotides align to TRBD1. The CDR3 loop spans 15 amino acids. Germline CDR1 reads SGHAT; CDR2 reads FQNNGV. V shed 2 bases and J 7 bases; nucleotides not matched to a gene: 8. CDR3 nucleotide sequence: TGTGCCAGCAGCTTACAGAACAGGGGGCCTGGTGGCTACACCTTC. Its translation: CASSLQNRGPGGYTF.

The CDR3 reads CASRANTEAFF. The CDR3 nucleotides are TGTGCCAGCAGAGCTAACACTGAAGCTTTCTTT. V usage is TRBV6-5 and J usage is TRBJ1-1; D gene ambiguous. The V and J ends lost 6 bases and 2 bases respectively, with 4 bases between them. The CDR3 length is 11 residues. Per the germline V gene, CDR1 is MNHEY and CDR2 is SVGAGI.

The rearrangement uses TRBV5-6 and TRBJ2-5, with TRBD2 matching 15 bases. The V gene's germline CDR1 is SGHDT and CDR2 YYEEEE. The trim removed 3 bases at V and 7 bases at J, leaving 7 bases unmatched. The CDR3 has 16 residues. The CDR3 loop reads CASSSGLAGGQGTQYF. Written as DNA, the CDR3 is TGTGCCAGCAGCTCTGGACTAGCGGGGGGGCAGGGGACCCAGTACTTC.

The rearrangement uses TRBV5-1 and TRBJ2-1, with D perhaps TRBD2 (5 bases). CDR3 length: 16 residues. Germline loops: CDR1 SGHRS, CDR2 YFSETQ. The V gene lost 0 bases and the J gene lost 2 bases, with 12 bases spanning the gap. The CDR3 is CASSLAVRRTYNEQFF. CDR3 bases: TGCGCCAGCAGCTTGGCAGTCCGGAGGACCTACAATGAGCAGTTCTTC.

The genes are TRBV6-4 and TRBJ2-3; D is perhaps TRBD2 (6 bases). V lost 3 bases, J lost 5 bases, and 9 bases lay in between. Looked up from germline, CDR1 is MRHNA and CDR2 is SNTAGT. There are 13 residues in the CDR3. The CDR3 here is CASSDEEGDTQYF. The CDR3, as DNA: TGTGCCAGCAGTGATGAGGAGGGAGATACGCAGTATTTT.

The chain links TRBV6-5 to TRBJ2-1, with 12 bases that match TRBD1. The CDR3 extends over 14 amino acids. Germline CDR1 reads MNHEY; CDR2 reads SVGAGI. J gave up 9 bases and V 8 bases, and 8 bases lay outside the gene matches. CDR3 DNA sequence: TGTGCCAGCCGGAGGGACAGGGGGCAAAGTGAGCAGTTCTTC. Its protein is CASRRDRGQSEQFF.

This chain links TRBV14 with TRBJ2-7; possible D gene TRBD1, 6 bases. Germline assignment: CDR1 SGHDN and CDR2 FVKESK. This CDR3 region has 15 residues. V lost 1 base, J lost 5 bases, and 15 bases lay in between. The CDR3 DNA reads TGTGCCAGCAGCCAAGGCCCACAGGGTTTCCACGAGCAGTACTTC. It specifies CASSQGPQGFHEQYF.